The present T cell receptor beta chain was sequenced within a study of shared clonotypes between healthy human individuals. Points on this clone: Antigen unknown. One junction end does not reproduce the germline sequence, and a read error may be involved.

Only in-frame clones appear in the TCRdb table, and some are missing; sequencing was by immunoSEQ multiplex PCR. The sample lists approximately 1.9 million clones, 93% occurring once. Looked up from germline, CDR1 is SEHNR and CDR2 is FQNEAQ (reference sequence). The CDR3 consists of 12 residues. CD45RO-negative, CCR7-positively selected cells formed the naive CD8 fraction, excluding terminally differentiated effector memory CD45RA+ cells. The study, taken as a whole, reports: Clonotypes not shared had lower generation probabilities than those common to all four donors.

This clonotype originated in a man younger than 35 in good health. Some clones in this sample may be carry-over from other donors' samples. The chain has TRBV7-9 and TRBJ2-7; D might be TRBD1 or TRBD2, each matching 5 bases. Sequencing was carried out using naive CD8+ T cells from PBMCs. DNA for the CDR3: TGTGCCAGCAGCTTAGCGAGGGGATCCTTGGACTTC. Protein sequence: CASSLARGSLDF. Based on the CDR3 plus reference TRBV7-9 and TRBJ2-7, the full variable domain is DTGVSQNPRHKITKRGQNVTFRCDPISEHNRLYWYRQTLGQGPEFLTYFQNEAQLEKSRLLSDRFSAERPKGSFSTLEIQRTEQGDSAMYLCASSLARGSLDFGPGTRLTVT.